What follows describes a single TCR beta chain. The data were obtained in a study of cytomegalovirus exposure and HLA in healthy donors. Germline CDR1 and CDR2: WSHSY and SAAADI. Trimming pared 6 bases from V and 0 bases from J, leaving 9 bases between. The CDR3 length is 14 residues. Use of 60 Vbeta and 13 Jbeta primers characterized the PCR. Clones were read by immunoSEQ multiplex PCR, and TCRdb kept only the in-frame ones, dropping some. The sample holds about 200,000 clones, roughly three quarters seen once. This clonotype originated in a man aged 50-59 years in good health and CMV-seronegative. The sequenced material came from PBMCs. This chain joins TRBV10-2 and TRBJ1-3; TRBD1 might be the D (6 bases). The DNA of the CDR3 is TGCGCCAGCAGCCGGGACACCTCTGGAAACACCATATATTTT. It encodes CASSRDTSGNTIYF.